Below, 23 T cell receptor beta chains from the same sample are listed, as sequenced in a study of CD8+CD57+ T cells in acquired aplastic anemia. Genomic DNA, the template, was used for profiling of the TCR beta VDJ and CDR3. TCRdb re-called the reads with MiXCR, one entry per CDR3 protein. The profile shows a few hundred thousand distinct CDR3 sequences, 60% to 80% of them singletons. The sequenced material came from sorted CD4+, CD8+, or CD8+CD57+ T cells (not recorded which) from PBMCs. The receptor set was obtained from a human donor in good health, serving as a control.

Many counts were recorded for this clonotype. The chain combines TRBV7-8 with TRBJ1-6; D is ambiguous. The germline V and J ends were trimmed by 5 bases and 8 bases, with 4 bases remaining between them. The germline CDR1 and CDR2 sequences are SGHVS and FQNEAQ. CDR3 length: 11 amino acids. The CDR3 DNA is TGTGCCAGCAGCCCGGATTCACCCCTCCACTTT. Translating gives CASSPDSPLHF. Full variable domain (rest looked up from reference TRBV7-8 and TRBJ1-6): GAGVSQSPRYKVAKRGQDVALRCDPISGHVSLFWYQQALGQGPEFLTYFQNEAQLDKSGLPSDRFFAERPEGSVSTLKIQRTQQEDSAVYLCASSPDSPLHFGNGTRLTVT.

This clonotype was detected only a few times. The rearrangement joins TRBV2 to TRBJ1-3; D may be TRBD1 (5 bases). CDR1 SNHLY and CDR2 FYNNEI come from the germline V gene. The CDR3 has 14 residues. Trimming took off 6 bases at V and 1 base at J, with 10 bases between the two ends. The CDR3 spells CASRQVLSGNTIYF. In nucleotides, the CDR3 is TGTGCCAGCAGACAGGTGCTTTCTGGAAACACCATATATTTT.

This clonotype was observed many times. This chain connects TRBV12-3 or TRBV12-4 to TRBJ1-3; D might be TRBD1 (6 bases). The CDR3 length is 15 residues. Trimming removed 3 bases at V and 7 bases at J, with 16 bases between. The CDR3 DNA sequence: TGTGCCAGCAGTTTGTCCGCGGGGGCCTTCAACACCATATATTTT. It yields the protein CASSLSAGAFNTIYF.

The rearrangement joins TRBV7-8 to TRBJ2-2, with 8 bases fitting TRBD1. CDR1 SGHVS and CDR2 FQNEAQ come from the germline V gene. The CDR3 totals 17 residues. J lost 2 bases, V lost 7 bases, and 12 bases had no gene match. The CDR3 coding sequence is TGTGCCAGCATCCCTACTTGGACAGGGAACAACACCGGGGAGCTGTTTTTT. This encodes CASIPTWTGNNTGELFF.

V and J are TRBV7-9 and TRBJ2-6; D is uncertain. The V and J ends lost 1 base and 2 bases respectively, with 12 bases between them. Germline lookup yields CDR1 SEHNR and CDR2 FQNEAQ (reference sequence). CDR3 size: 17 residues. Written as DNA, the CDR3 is TGTGCCAGCAGCTTAGGCGTTGGGATCGCTGGGGCCAACGTCCTGACTTTC. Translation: CASSLGVGIAGANVLTF.

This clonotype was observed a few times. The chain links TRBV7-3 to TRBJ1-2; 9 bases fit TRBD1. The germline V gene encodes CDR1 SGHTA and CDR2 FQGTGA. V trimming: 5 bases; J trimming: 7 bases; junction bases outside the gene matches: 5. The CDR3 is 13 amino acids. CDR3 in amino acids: CASSPGQGFGYTF. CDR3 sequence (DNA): TGTGCCAGCAGCCCGGGACAGGGTTTTGGCTACACCTTC.

The CDR3 coding sequence is TGTGCCAGCAGCTTAGTCGGGGGGGCCGACGAGCAGTACTTC. It specifies CASSLVGGADEQYF. V usage is TRBV7-2 and J usage is TRBJ2-7, with 8 bases lining up with TRBD2. CDR1 SGHTA and CDR2 FQGNSA come from the germline V gene. The CDR3 spans 14 residues. J was trimmed by 5 bases and V by 1 base; bases with no gene match: 4.

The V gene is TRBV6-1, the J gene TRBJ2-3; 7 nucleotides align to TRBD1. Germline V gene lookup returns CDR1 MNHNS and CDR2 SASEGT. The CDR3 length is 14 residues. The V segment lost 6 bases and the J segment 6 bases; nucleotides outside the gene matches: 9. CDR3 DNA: TGTGCCAGCAGCTGGGACAGTTTTTTGGATACGCAGTATTTT. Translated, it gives CASSWDSFLDTQYF.

CDR3 loop: CASSLGQGSVGYTF. The CDR3 nucleotides are TGTGCCAGCAGCTTAGGACAGGGGTCGGTTGGCTACACCTTC. The rearrangement joins TRBV7-9 to TRBJ1-2, with 8 bases identical to TRBD1. Germline lookup yields CDR1 SEHNR and CDR2 FQNEAQ (reference sequence). The CDR3 contains 14 residues. The J segment lost 7 bases and the V segment lost 1 base, leaving 5 bases of the junction unmatched.

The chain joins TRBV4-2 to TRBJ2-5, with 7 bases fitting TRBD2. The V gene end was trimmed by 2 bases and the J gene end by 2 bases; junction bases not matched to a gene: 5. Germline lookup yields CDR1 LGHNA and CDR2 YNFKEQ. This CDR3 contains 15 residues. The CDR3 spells CASSQTGGRQETQYF. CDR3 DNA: TGTGCCAGCAGCCAAACGGGGGGACGACAAGAGACCCAGTACTTC.

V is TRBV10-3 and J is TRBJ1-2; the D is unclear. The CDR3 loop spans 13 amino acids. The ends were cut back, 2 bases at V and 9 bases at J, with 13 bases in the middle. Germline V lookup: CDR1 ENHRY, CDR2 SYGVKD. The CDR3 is CAISEAEGYSYTF. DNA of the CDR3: TGTGCCATCAGTGAGGCGGAGGGATATAGCTACACCTTC.

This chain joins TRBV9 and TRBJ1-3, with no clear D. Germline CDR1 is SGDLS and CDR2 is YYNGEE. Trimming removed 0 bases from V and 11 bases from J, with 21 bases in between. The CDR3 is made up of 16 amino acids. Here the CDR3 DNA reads TGTGCCAGCAGCGTAGTCCCCGCATCTAATGAAAAACCCATATATTTT. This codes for CASSVVPASNEKPIYF.

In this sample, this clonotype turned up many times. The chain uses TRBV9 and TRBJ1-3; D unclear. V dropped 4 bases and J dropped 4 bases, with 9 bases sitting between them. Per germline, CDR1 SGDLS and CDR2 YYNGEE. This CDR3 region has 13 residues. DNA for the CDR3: TGTGCCAGCAGCAAAGTACGAGGAAACACCATATATTTT. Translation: CASSKVRGNTIYF.

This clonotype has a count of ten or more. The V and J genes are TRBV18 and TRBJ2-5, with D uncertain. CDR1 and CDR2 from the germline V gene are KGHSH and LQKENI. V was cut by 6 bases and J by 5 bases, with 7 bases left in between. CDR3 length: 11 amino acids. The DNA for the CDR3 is TGTGCCAGCTCCCGGTCGGAGACCCAGTACTTC. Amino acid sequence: CASSRSETQYF.

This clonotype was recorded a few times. CDR3 nucleotide sequence: TGTGCCAGCAGCCAATGGGACCGCTATTACTCTAGCACAGATACGCAGTATTTT. Protein product: CASSQWDRYYSSTDTQYF. The chain carries TRBV3-2 and TRBJ2-3; the table's D call TRBD2 went unverified against the DNA. TRBV3-2 is shown as a pseudogene. This CDR3 region has 18 residues.

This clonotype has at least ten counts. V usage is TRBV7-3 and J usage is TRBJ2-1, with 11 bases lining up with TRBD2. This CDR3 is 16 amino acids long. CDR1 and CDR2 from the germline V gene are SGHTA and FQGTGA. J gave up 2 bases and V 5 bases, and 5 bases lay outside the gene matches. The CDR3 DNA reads TGTGCCAGCAGCGAAACTAGCGGGGGAACCTACAATGAGCAGTTCTTC. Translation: CASSETSGGTYNEQFF.

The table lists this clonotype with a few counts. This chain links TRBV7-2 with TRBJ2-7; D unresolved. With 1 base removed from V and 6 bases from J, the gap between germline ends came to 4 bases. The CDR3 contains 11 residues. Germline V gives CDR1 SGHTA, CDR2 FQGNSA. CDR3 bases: TGTGCCAGCAGCTTAGTATTCGAGCAGTACTTC. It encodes CASSLVFEQYF.

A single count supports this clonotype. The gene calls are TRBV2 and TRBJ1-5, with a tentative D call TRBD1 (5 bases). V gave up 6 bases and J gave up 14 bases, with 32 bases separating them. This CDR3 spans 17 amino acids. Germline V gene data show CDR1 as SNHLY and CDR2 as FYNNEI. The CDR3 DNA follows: TGTGCCAGCAGCTTAGACCCTGCGGTGCGGGGCAATCAGCCAGAGCATTTT. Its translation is CASSLDPAVRGNQPEHF.

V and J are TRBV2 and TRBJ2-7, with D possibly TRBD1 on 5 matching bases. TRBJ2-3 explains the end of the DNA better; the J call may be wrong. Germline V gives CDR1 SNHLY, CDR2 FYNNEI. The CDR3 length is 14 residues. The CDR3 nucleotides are TGTGCCAGCAGCCCAGCCACTACTGGGGCTACGCAGTATTTT. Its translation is CASSPATTGATQYF.

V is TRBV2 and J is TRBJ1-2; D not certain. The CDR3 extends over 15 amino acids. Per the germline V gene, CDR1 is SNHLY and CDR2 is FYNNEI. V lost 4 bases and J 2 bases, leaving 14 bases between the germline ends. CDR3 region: CASSGPTLGNYGYTF. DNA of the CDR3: TGTGCCAGCAGTGGACCCACGCTGGGGAACTATGGCTACACCTTC.

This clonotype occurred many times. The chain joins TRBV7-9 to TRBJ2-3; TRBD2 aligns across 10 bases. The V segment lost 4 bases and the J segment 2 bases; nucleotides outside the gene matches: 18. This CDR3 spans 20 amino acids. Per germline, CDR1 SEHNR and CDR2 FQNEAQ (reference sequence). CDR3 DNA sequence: TGTGCCAGCAGCTCCAGCAAGCGGGGGGGCAGGGGAACCTACACAGATACGCAGTATTTT. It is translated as CASSSSKRGGRGTYTDTQYF.

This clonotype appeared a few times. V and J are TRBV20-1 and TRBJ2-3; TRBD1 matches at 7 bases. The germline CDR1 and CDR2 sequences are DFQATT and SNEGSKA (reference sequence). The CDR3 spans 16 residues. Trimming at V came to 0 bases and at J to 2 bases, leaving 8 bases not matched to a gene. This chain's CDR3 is CSARDSGQAATDTQYF. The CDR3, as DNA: TGCAGTGCTAGAGACTCCGGACAGGCAGCCACAGATACGCAGTATTTT.

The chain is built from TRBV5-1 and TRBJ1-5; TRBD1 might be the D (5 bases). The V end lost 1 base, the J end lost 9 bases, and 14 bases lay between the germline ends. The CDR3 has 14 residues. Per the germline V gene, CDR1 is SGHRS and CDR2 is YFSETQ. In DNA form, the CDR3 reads TGCGCCAGCAGCTTGACTGGGGGAACGGGGCCCCAGCATTTT. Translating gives CASSLTGGTGPQHF.